The next 11 T cell receptor beta chains were all read from a single sample in a study. TCRdb independently ran MiXCR on the RT-PCR reads; one entry per CDR3 protein. The sample yields about 680,000 distinct CDR3 sequences, 14% seen once. The sample was memory CD4+ T cells from blood. All receptors derive from a female donor in good health, serving as a healthy control.

This sequence joins TRBV12-3 or TRBV12-4 and TRBJ1-1; 7 bases match TRBD1. The V gene end was trimmed by 6 bases and the J gene end by 11 bases; junction bases not matched to a gene: 6. This CDR3 is built from 11 residues. The DNA of the CDR3 is TGTGCCAGCAGCCTAGGGGGCCACGCTTTCTTT. Its protein is CASSLGGHAFF.

The chain recombines TRBV6-1 with TRBJ2-5; 7 nucleotides agree with TRBD2. CDR1 MNHNS and CDR2 SASEGT come from the germline V gene. The ends lost 2 bases at V and 5 bases at J; junction bases unmatched: 8. This CDR3 region has 15 residues. CDR3 sequence (DNA): TGTGCCAGCAGTGAACAGCCGGGAGGAAGGGAGACCCAGTACTTC. Protein: CASSEQPGGRETQYF.

This clonotype was seen a few times. The rearrangement uses TRBV5-4 and TRBJ2-7; no firm D call. The CDR3 runs to 14 residues. V was trimmed by 4 bases and J by 4 bases, leaving 15 bases between them. Germline CDR1 is SGHNT and CDR2 is YYREEE (reference sequence). CDR3 in DNA: TGTGCCAGCAGCCAGAACAGCGCCAAATACGAGCAGTACTTC. It encodes CASSQNSAKYEQYF.

J is TRBJ2-4 and V is TRBV27; D perhaps matches TRBD1 (5 bases). Looked up from germline, CDR1 is MNHEY and CDR2 is SMNVEV (reference sequence). V shed 6 bases and J shed 4 bases, with 16 bases lying between them. The CDR3 is 15 residues long. CDR3 DNA sequence: TGTGCCAGCAGCCCCAACCCTAGGGGAAAAAACATTCAGTACTTC. Its protein product is CASSPNPRGKNIQYF.

In its sample, this clonotype was seen many times. The chain combines TRBV12-3 or TRBV12-4 with TRBJ2-7; D is uncertain. This CDR3 contains 14 residues. Trimming cost V 2 bases and J 1 base, with 9 bases left between them. CDR3 coding DNA: TGTGCCAGCAGTTTAAGATACATGTCCTACGAGCAGTACTTC. Translating it yields CASSLRYMSYEQYF.

This clonotype has a count of ten or more. The chain combines TRBV20-1 with TRBJ1-2; 7 bases fit TRBD1. Losses at the gene ends were 1 base for V and 2 bases for J; bases not matched to a gene: 1. CDR1 and CDR2 from the germline V gene are DFQATT and SNEGSKA (reference sequence). The CDR3 has 13 residues. In DNA form, the CDR3 reads TGCAGTGCTAGAGGACAGGGCAACTATGGCTACACCTTC. Protein sequence: CSARGQGNYGYTF.

This clonotype came up a few times. J is TRBJ1-2 and V is TRBV20-1; 7 nucleotides agree with TRBD1. J gave up 4 bases and V 7 bases, and 6 bases lay outside the gene matches. Per the germline V gene, CDR1 is DFQATT and CDR2 is SNEGSKA (reference sequence). The CDR3 consists of 12 residues. Here the CDR3 DNA reads TGCAGTGTCGGAGGGACAGTCTATGGCTACACCTTC. This encodes CSVGGTVYGYTF.

This chain connects TRBV6-5 to TRBJ2-6; possibly TRBD2 for D (6 bases). The CDR3 is 16 amino acids. Trimming pared 8 bases from V and 4 bases from J, leaving 18 bases between. Germline V gene sequence: CDR1 MNHEY, CDR2 SVGAGI. In DNA, the CDR3 is TGTGCCAGCGGTCAAAGGTGGAGCGGGGGGGCCAACGTCCTGACTTTC. It codes for CASGQRWSGGANVLTF.

This chain joins TRBV24-1 and TRBJ2-5; 13 bases line up with TRBD2. V shed 7 bases and J 6 bases; nucleotides not matched to a gene: 10. Per germline, CDR1 KGHDR and CDR2 SFDVKD. This CDR3 comprises 16 residues. The CDR3 DNA reads as TGTGCCACCAGATTCCAACTAGCGGGAGGGCCACAGACCCAGTACTTC. Protein: CATRFQLAGGPQTQYF.

This clonotype was observed many times. V gene TRBV27 combines with J gene TRBJ1-5, with 8 bases that match TRBD1. The CDR3 contains 14 residues. V trimming: 6 bases; J trimming: 7 bases; junction bases outside the gene matches: 8. Germline V CDR1 and CDR2: MNHEY, SMNVEV (reference sequence). CDR3 nucleotide sequence: TGTGCCAGCAGCCCAGGGGGCGCGTTCCAGCCCCAGCATTTT. Translated, it gives CASSPGGAFQPQHF.

This clonotype was observed a few times. This chain uses TRBV15 with TRBJ2-2; D gene uncertain. The CDR3 extends over 14 amino acids. Germline assignment: CDR1 LNHNV and CDR2 YYDKDF (reference sequence). Trimming removed 1 base at V and 1 base at J, with 4 bases between. CDR3 DNA: TGTGCCACCAGCAGAGTTCTGAACACCGGGGAGCTGTTTTTT. Its protein product is CATSRVLNTGELFF.